This TCR beta chain was recovered during a study of control samples from healthy donors and cancer patients. Method: immunoSEQ multiplex PCR; TCRdb's copy keeps in-frame clones and lacks some. The table lists approximately 87,000 clones, around 86% of them singletons, with roughly 1.3% in the top ten. CDR1 is MNHEY, CDR2 SVGAGI, per germline. Trimming shortened V by 5 bases and J by 6 bases, and 8 bases separated the two germline ends. CDR3 length equals 13 residues. Input material: blood. This TCR was sampled from a woman in her forties or fifties in good health. The genes are TRBV6-5 and TRBJ1-6, with D perhaps TRBD1 (5 bases). The CDR3 bases are TGTGCCAGCAGTAACAGGCTTAATTCACCCCTCCACTTT. As protein: CASSNRLNSPLHF.